This T cell receptor beta chain was recovered during a study of T cell repertoires in cytomegalovirus infection. Across the study: The authors used CMV epitopes that were HLA-C-restricted (recently identified) and HLA-B-restricted (well studied). TCR beta signatures that were public indicated CMV infection and matching HLA type. Whole-study results and caveats: The ex vivo response showed dominance by HLA-C-restricted CMV-specific TCR beta clonotypes. CMV carriers having the relevant HLA were flagged by cumulative public TCR beta family frequency.

MiXCR, run by TCRdb on the reads, gives a single entry per CDR3 protein. The sample contains approximately 910,000 distinct CDR3 sequences, 25% to 40% of which appear only once. V lost 5 bases, J lost 4 bases, and 9 bases stayed unmatched. This CDR3 region has 16 residues. Germline assignment: CDR1 SEHNR and CDR2 FQNEAQ (reference sequence). This clonotype was picked up many times. The antigen is undetermined. The sequence was collected from a human donor in good health (CMV status not recorded). Some clones in this sample may be carry-over from other donors' samples. V and J are TRBV7-9 and TRBJ2-2; TRBD1 matches at 8 bases. This specimen consisted of cultured CD8+ T cells from PBMCs, obtained from culture after CMV antigen stimulation. Here the CDR3 reads CASSPGTGGLTGELFF. CDR3 in DNA: TGTGCCAGCAGCCCAGGGACAGGTGGCCTCACCGGGGAGCTGTTTTTT.